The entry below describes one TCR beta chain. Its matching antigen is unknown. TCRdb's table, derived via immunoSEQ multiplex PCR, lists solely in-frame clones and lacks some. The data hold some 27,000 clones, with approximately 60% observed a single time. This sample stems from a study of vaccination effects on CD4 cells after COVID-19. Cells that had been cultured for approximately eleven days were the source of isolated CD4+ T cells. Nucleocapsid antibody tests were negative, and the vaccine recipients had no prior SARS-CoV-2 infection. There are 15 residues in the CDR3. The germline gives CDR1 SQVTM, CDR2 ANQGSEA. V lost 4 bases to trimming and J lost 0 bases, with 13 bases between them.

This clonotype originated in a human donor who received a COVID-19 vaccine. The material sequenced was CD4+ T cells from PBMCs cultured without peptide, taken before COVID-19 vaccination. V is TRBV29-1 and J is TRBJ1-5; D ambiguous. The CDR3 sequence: CSVAIGSVSNQPQHF. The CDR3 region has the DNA TGCAGCGTTGCTATCGGGTCAGTTAGCAATCAGCCCCAGCATTTT.